Each of the 24 T cell receptor beta chains below was sequenced from the same sample in a study of T cells in Graves' hyperthyroidism and ophthalmopathy. RNA transcripts were the template for amplifying TCR beta CDR3 regions. First-round RT-PCR with HTBI primers amplified the TCR CDR3 region. TCRdb itself ran the multiplex PCR reads through MiXCR, one entry per CDR3 protein. This table has roughly 700,000 distinct CDR3 sequences, over 35% appearing once. The sequencing input was blood. These receptors originate from a woman in her forties with Graves' hyperthyroidism.

This clonotype was recorded many times. The chain recombines TRBV20-1 with TRBJ1-1, with 7 bases aligning to TRBD1. The CDR3 is 13 residues long. The germline gives CDR1 DFQATT, CDR2 SNEGSKA (reference sequence). Trimming cost V 6 bases and J 1 base; bases outside gene matches: 5. CDR3 DNA: TGCAGTGCACCGGGACAGACGAACACTGAAGCTTTCTTT. Amino acid sequence: CSAPGQTNTEAFF.

This clonotype was recorded at least ten times. This chain connects TRBV6-5 to TRBJ1-6; unclear D gene. Germline-derived CDR1 and CDR2 are MNHEY and SVGAGI. There are 12 residues in the CDR3. The V end lost 6 bases, the J end lost 9 bases, and 9 bases lay between the germline ends. In DNA, the CDR3 is TGTGCCAGCAGGGTCCGGGCTTCACCCCTCCACTTT. It translates to CASRVRASPLHF.

The gene calls are TRBV10-3 and TRBJ1-5; 7 bases are shared with TRBD1. The CDR3 spans 16 residues. The V gene end was trimmed by 0 bases and the J gene end by 5 bases; junction bases not matched to a gene: 7. Germline V gives CDR1 ENHRY, CDR2 SYGVKD. This chain's CDR3 is CAISESTWTGDQPQHF. The CDR3 DNA reads as TGTGCCATCAGTGAGTCGACGTGGACAGGCGATCAGCCCCAGCATTTT.

This clonotype showed up many times. This chain links TRBV12-3 or TRBV12-4 with TRBJ1-2; D uncertain. V was pared by 5 bases and J by 8 bases, with 15 bases between. The CDR3 is 13 amino acids. The CDR3 nucleotides are TGTGCCAGCAGTCCGGCCACACAGAGGGGCTACACCTTC. Residues: CASSPATQRGYTF.

The chain combines TRBV29-1 with TRBJ1-2; no firm D call. The V end lost 7 bases, the J end lost 2 bases, and 20 bases lay between the germline ends. CDR3 length equals 15 residues. CDR1 is SQVTM, CDR2 ANQGSEA, per germline. The CDR3 region has the DNA TGCAGCGCGAGGGCCGGCGGGGATACCAACTATGGCTACACCTTC. It specifies CSARAGGDTNYGYTF.

CDR3 DNA: TGTGCCACCCGATTCCCGACATCTACCTACGAGCAGTACTTC. Translating it yields CATRFPTSTYEQYF. The chain recombines TRBV6-2 or TRBV6-3 with TRBJ2-7; D not resolved. Trimming cost V 10 bases and J 2 bases, with 18 bases left between them. Germline-derived CDR1 and CDR2 are MNHEY and SVGEGT. This CDR3 spans 14 amino acids.

At least ten counts were recorded for this clonotype. The chain recombines TRBV6-5 with TRBJ1-4; 8 bases match TRBD1. Germline loops: CDR1 MNHEY, CDR2 SVGAGI. The CDR3 runs 14 residues. V shed 4 bases and J 8 bases; nucleotides not matched to a gene: 6. The DNA for the CDR3 is TGTGCCAGCAGTTTTGGACAGGGAGGGGAAAAACTGTTTTTT. Residues: CASSFGQGGEKLFF.

The table lists this clonotype with a count of one. A clone one base away is much larger, so this may be a read error. The chain carries TRBV20-1 and TRBJ1-2; D not resolved. This CDR3 is 13 amino acids long. Germline loops: CDR1 DFQATT, CDR2 SNEGSKA (reference sequence). V was pared by 1 base and J by 5 bases, with 11 bases between. For the CDR3, the DNA is TGCAGTGCTAGAGGGGCAGATTTTTATGGCTACACCTTC. Amino acid sequence: CSARGADFYGYTF.

This clonotype appeared many times. V is TRBV20-1 and J is TRBJ1-2; a weak D match, TRBD1 (6 bases). The CDR3 is made up of 14 amino acids. Looked up from germline, CDR1 is DFQATT and CDR2 is SNEGSKA (reference sequence). V shed 0 bases and J shed 5 bases, with 13 bases lying between them. Here the CDR3 reads CSAREWTASYGYTF. The CDR3 coding sequence is TGCAGTGCTAGAGAATGGACAGCCTCTTATGGCTACACCTTC.

Concerning this clonotype: At one of its ends the junction is not consistent with the germline gene, which may arise from a read error. The V call is TRBV10-3, the J call TRBJ2-2, with D perhaps being TRBD1 or TRBD2 (5 bases each). Germline assignment: CDR1 ENHRY and CDR2 SYGVKD. The CDR3 is made up of 13 amino acids. DNA for the CDR3: TGTGCCAGCAGTGGGGGAAGGACCGGGGAGCTGTTTTTT. It specifies CASSGGRTGELFF.

This chain uses TRBV25-1 with TRBJ2-7, with D tentatively TRBD1 (6 bases). CDR1 is MGHDK, CDR2 SYGVNS, per germline. V was shortened by 4 bases and J by 0 bases, with 13 bases between the two germline ends. This CDR3 has 15 amino acids. The CDR3 loop reads CASSARTGYSYEQYF. For the CDR3, the DNA is TGTGCCAGCAGTGCTAGAACAGGGTACTCCTACGAGCAGTACTTC.

This clonotype was counted at least ten times. The chain has TRBV7-7 and TRBJ1-1; 7 positions match TRBD1. The CDR3 consists of 15 residues. The germline CDR1 and CDR2 sequences are SSHAT and FNYEAQ (reference sequence). The CDR3 sequence is CATRDRDVGGAEAFF. The DNA of the CDR3 is TGTGCTACTCGGGACAGAGATGTCGGGGGGGCTGAAGCTTTCTTT.

V and J are TRBV4-2 and TRBJ2-7; D ambiguous. This CDR3 has 16 amino acids. Per germline, CDR1 LGHNA and CDR2 YNFKEQ. V lost 0 bases and J 0 bases, leaving 12 bases between the germline ends. CDR3: CASSQDFTQISYEQYF. Written as DNA, the CDR3 is TGTGCCAGCAGCCAAGATTTTACACAGATCTCCTACGAGCAGTACTTC.

The sample holds many counts of this clonotype. The chain employs TRBV13 and TRBJ1-2, with D perhaps matching TRBD1 (6 bases). Between the trimmed V and J ends, which lost 3 bases and 4 bases, there was a span of 12 bases. Looked up from germline, CDR1 is PRHDT and CDR2 is FYEKMQ (reference sequence). This CDR3 is 14 amino acids long. The CDR3 spells CASSFGGRRYGYTF. The CDR3 coding sequence is TGTGCCAGCAGCTTCGGGGGGCGCCGCTATGGCTACACCTTC.

The J gene is TRBJ1-1, the V gene TRBV7-9, with unresolved D. Germline V gives CDR1 SEHNR, CDR2 FQNEAQ (reference sequence). The CDR3 runs to 15 residues. The V end lost 8 bases, the J end lost 1 base, and 17 bases lay between the germline ends. This CDR3 is CASVTLRQENTEAFF. In nucleotides, the CDR3 is TGTGCCAGCGTCACCCTTCGCCAGGAGAACACTGAAGCTTTCTTT. Based on the CDR3 plus reference TRBV7-9 and TRBJ1-1, the full variable domain is DTGVSQNPRHKITKRGQNVTFRCDPISEHNRLYWYRQTLGQGPEFLTYFQNEAQLEKSRLLSDRFSAERPKGSFSTLEIQRTEQGDSAMYLCASVTLRQENTEAFFGQGTRLTVV.

For this clonotype: One junction end does not reproduce the germline sequence, and a read error may be involved. The chain links TRBV10-3 to TRBJ2-2, with 8 nucleotides matching TRBD1. The germline CDR1 and CDR2 sequences are ENHRY and SYGVKD. The CDR3 is 16 amino acids. CDR3 amino acids: CASSYSGQALTGELFF. Here the CDR3 DNA reads TGTGCCAGCAGTTACTCGGGACAGGCGCTCACCGGGGAGCTGTTTTTT.

This clonotype has ten or more counts. The chain carries TRBV7-2 and TRBJ2-2; D is unresolved. Germline V gene lookup returns CDR1 SGHTA and CDR2 FQGNSA. V was pared by 2 bases and J by 8 bases, with 9 bases between. The CDR3 spans 13 residues. The CDR3 spells CASSLKVTGELFF. In DNA form, the CDR3 reads TGTGCCAGCAGCTTAAAAGTAACTGGGGAGCTGTTTTTT.

The chain links TRBV19 to TRBJ1-2; D is uncertain. Trimming left V 1 base short and J 3 bases short, with 18 bases between. There are 17 residues in the CDR3. CDR1 is LNHDA, CDR2 SQIVND, per germline (reference sequence). CDR3 DNA: TGTGCCAGTAGTATAGGAGGAAACAGTCCCGTTCACTATGGCTACACCTTC. Residues: CASSIGGNSPVHYGYTF.

This clonotype was counted many times. For the CDR3, the DNA is TGTGCCAGCAGGCAGGGGACTAACTATGGCTACACCTTC. It is translated as CASRQGTNYGYTF. This chain links TRBV11-3 with TRBJ1-2, with a weak D call TRBD1 (6 bases). Germline V CDR1 and CDR2: SGHNT, YENEEA. CDR3 length: 13 residues. V lost 6 bases and J 0 bases, leaving 8 bases between the germline ends.

The chain has TRBV28 and TRBJ2-7; D uncertain. This CDR3 is 14 amino acids long. The germline CDR1 and CDR2 sequences are MDHEN and SYDVKM. The germline V and J ends were trimmed by 6 bases and 0 bases, with 12 bases remaining between them. CDR3 in amino acids: CASRTSPSSYEQYF. CDR3 bases: TGTGCCAGCAGGACTTCGCCCAGCTCCTACGAGCAGTACTTC.

The chain has TRBV4-3 and TRBJ1-6, with a possible D match to TRBD1 (6 bases). The V end lost 0 bases, the J end lost 5 bases, and 11 bases lay between the germline ends. The CDR3 contains 16 residues. Looked up from germline, CDR1 is LGHNA and CDR2 is YSLEER. CDR3 sequence reads: CASSQDLQGNNSPLHF. CDR3 nucleotides: TGCGCCAGCAGCCAAGATCTCCAGGGGAATAATTCACCCCTCCACTTT.

This clonotype has a handful of counts. The rearrangement uses TRBV6-5 and TRBJ2-2, with D perhaps matching TRBD2 (5 bases). Germline CDR1 reads MNHEY; CDR2 reads SVGAGI. The ends were cut back, 3 bases at V and 3 bases at J, with 11 bases in the middle. The CDR3 runs 15 residues. The chain's CDR3 is CASSYLASHTGELFF. The CDR3 nucleotides are TGTGCCAGCAGTTATCTCGCTAGCCACACCGGGGAGCTGTTTTTT.

About this clonotype: A clone one base away is much larger, so this may be a read error. The rearrangement uses TRBV9 and TRBJ1-1; TRBD1 matches at 7 bases. Looked up from germline, CDR1 is SGDLS and CDR2 is YYNGEE. The CDR3 is 14 residues long. In DNA, the CDR3 is TGTGTCAGCAGCGTAGAACCAGGGGGTACTGAAGCTTTCTTT. Translated: CVSSVEPGGTEAFF. Full variable domain (outside the CDR3, taken from reference TRBV9 and TRBJ1-1): DSGVTQTPKHLITATGQRVTLRCSPRSGDLSVYWYQQSLDQGLQFLIQYYNGEERAKGNILERFSAQQFPDLHSELNLSSLELGDSALYFCVSSVEPGGTEAFFGQGTRLTVV.

V and J are TRBV11-2 and TRBJ2-7; the D is unclear. Germline lookup yields CDR1 SGHAT and CDR2 FQNNGV. This CDR3 comprises 13 residues. Trimming cost V 5 bases and J 7 bases, with 15 bases left between them. CDR3 loop: CASSPHPSTEQYF. The CDR3 DNA is TGTGCCAGCAGCCCCCACCCATCGACTGAGCAGTACTTC.